Below are 27 T cell receptor beta chains sequenced from a single sample in a study of shared clonotypes between healthy human individuals (dated by TCRdb to 2019 to 2021). The receptor library was made with the immunoSEQ multiplex PCR assay. As stored in TCRdb, this immuneACCESS dataset retains in-frame rearrangements with V and J assigned. A fraction of the clones does not appear; measured against another copy, unresolved V genes explain less than half of the discrepancy, and the remainder lacks a known reason. For this sample the table gives a few million clones, of which 95% were detected only once. 0.13% of the sample is in the top ten clones. Input material: naive CD4+ T cells sorted from blood. The sample's cell subset or site label is to be understood as: CD45RA+ positively selected. All receptors come from a man aged 18 to 35 in good health.

The rearrangement uses TRBV10-3 and TRBJ2-7; 9 bases match TRBD1. Germline-derived CDR1 and CDR2 are ENHRY and SYGVKD. CDR3 length equals 14 residues. V lost 4 bases, J lost 5 bases, and 6 bases stayed unmatched. CDR3 residues: CAISALTGGHEQYF. The CDR3 DNA reads as TGTGCCATCAGTGCCCTCACAGGGGGCCACGAGCAGTACTTC.

The CDR3 here is CASSPGTGGTKNIQYF. CDR3 sequence (DNA): TGCGCCAGCAGCCCCGGGACAGGGGGGACCAAAAACATTCAGTACTTC. The chain couples TRBV5-1 to TRBJ2-4; 11 positions match TRBD1. The CDR3 spans 16 residues. Germline values: CDR1 SGHRS, CDR2 YFSETQ. Unmatched junction bases numbered 5, after V lost 4 bases and J lost 2 bases.

The rearrangement uses TRBV6-6 and TRBJ2-2; D is unresolved. CDR1 MNHNY and CDR2 SVGAGI come from the germline V gene (reference sequence). The CDR3 consists of 16 residues. Trimming took 6 bases from V and 0 from J, leaving 14 bases between them. The CDR3, as DNA: TGTGCCAGCAGCCGTTTCTTGGCAGCGAACACCGGGGAGCTGTTTTTT. Protein sequence: CASSRFLAANTGELFF.

This rearrangement joins TRBV11-3 to TRBJ2-3; possibly TRBD2 for D (6 bases). The CDR3 is 15 residues long. The germline V gene has CDR1 SGHNT and CDR2 YENEEA. The V gene lost 1 base and the J gene lost 5 bases, with 13 bases spanning the gap. The CDR3, as DNA: TGTGCCAGCAGCTTAGTCATGGGGGGACTAGATACGCAGTATTTT. This translates into CASSLVMGGLDTQYF.

V and J are TRBV7-6 and TRBJ2-1; 10 positions match TRBD2. This CDR3 is built from 15 residues. J gave up 10 bases and V 3 bases, and 9 bases lay outside the gene matches. Germline CDR1 is SGHVS and CDR2 is FNYEAQ. CDR3 sequence reads: CASSFSGRTPEEQFF. Here the CDR3 DNA reads TGTGCCAGCAGCTTTAGCGGGAGGACCCCCGAGGAGCAGTTCTTC. The full variable domain, rest sourced from reference TRBV7-6 and TRBJ2-1, is GAGVSQSPRYKVTKRGQDVALRCDPISGHVSLYWYRQALGQGPEFLTYFNYEAQQDKSGLPNDRFSAERPEGSISTLTIQRTEQRDSAMYRCASSFSGRTPEEQFFGPGTRLTVL.

A remark on this clone: The identical CDR3 is also encoded by other nucleotide sequences in the sample. This chain joins TRBV18 and TRBJ2-5; D call uncertain. V shed 3 bases and J shed 5 bases, with 4 bases lying between them. Looked up from germline, CDR1 is KGHSH and CDR2 is LQKENI. The CDR3 loop spans 11 amino acids. CDR3 nucleotide sequence: TGTGCCAGCTCACCTATGGAGACCCAGTACTTC. Amino acids: CASSPMETQYF.

The table lists this clone with a count of one. The chain carries TRBV19 and TRBJ1-2, with TRBD1 identical over 9 bases. The CDR3 sequence is 15 residues long. V shed 4 bases, J shed 6 bases, and the junction held 9 bases outside the gene matches. Germline V gene sequence: CDR1 LNHDA, CDR2 SQIVND (reference sequence). The CDR3 sequence is CASSTTQGARDGYTF. The DNA for the CDR3 is TGTGCCAGTAGTACAACACAGGGGGCGCGGGATGGCTACACCTTC.

The chain has TRBV25-1 and TRBJ1-2; D is undetermined. The CDR3 is 11 residues long. The V gene lost 5 bases and the J gene lost 3 bases, with 4 bases spanning the gap. The germline CDR1 and CDR2 sequences are MGHDK and SYGVNS. The CDR3 DNA reads as TGTGCCAGCAGTCTTTACTATGGCTACACCTTC. It codes for CASSLYYGYTF.

A single count supports this clone. V gene TRBV7-2 combines with J gene TRBJ1-5; no definite D call. Germline loops: CDR1 SGHTA, CDR2 FQGNSA. CDR3 length equals 14 residues. V lost 1 base and J 7 bases, leaving 11 bases between the germline ends. CDR3 in amino acids: CASSLGFEGQPQHF. Written as DNA, the CDR3 is TGTGCCAGCAGCTTAGGATTCGAGGGCCAGCCCCAGCATTTT.

This chain uses TRBV5-4 with TRBJ1-4, with a weak D call TRBD1 (6 bases). Germline V gene data show CDR1 as SGHNT and CDR2 as YYREEE (reference sequence). V was trimmed by 0 bases and J by 7 bases, leaving 10 bases between them. CDR3 length: 14 amino acids. CDR3 region: CASSLDREGEKLFF. CDR3 DNA sequence: TGTGCCAGCAGCTTGGACAGGGAAGGTGAAAAACTGTTTTTT.

The chain is built from TRBV7-2 and TRBJ1-1, with D perhaps TRBD1 (6 bases). This CDR3 is built from 14 residues. Trimming left V 3 bases short and J 0 bases short, with 8 bases between. CDR1 is SGHTA, CDR2 FQGNSA, per germline. CDR3 sequence (DNA): TGTGCCAGCAGCTTCGGGACACTGAACACTGAAGCTTTCTTT. As protein: CASSFGTLNTEAFF.

The CDR3 DNA sequence: TGTGCCAGCAGCGCCGGGACGGATGAAAAACTGTTTTTT. Encoded protein: CASSAGTDEKLFF. The gene calls are TRBV9 and TRBJ1-4; possible D gene TRBD1, 5 bases. This CDR3 comprises 13 residues. V dropped 3 bases and J dropped 6 bases, with 9 bases sitting between them. Germline values: CDR1 SGDLS, CDR2 YYNGEE.

The genes are TRBV19 and TRBJ1-1; D is undetermined. Trimming took 3 bases from V and 4 from J, leaving 9 bases between them. In germline, CDR1 is LNHDA, CDR2 SQIVND (reference sequence). The CDR3 runs to 13 residues. The chain's CDR3 is CASSILGTTEAFF. The CDR3 region has the DNA TGTGCCAGTAGTATTCTGGGAACCACTGAAGCTTTCTTT.

V and J are TRBV10-1 and TRBJ2-5; tentatively, D is TRBD2 (6 bases). Germline V CDR1 and CDR2: WNHNN, SYGVQD (reference sequence). Trimming shortened V by 8 bases and J by 2 bases, and 12 bases separated the two germline ends. The CDR3 runs 13 residues. CDR3 DNA: TGCGCCAGCGCCAGCGGGCAACAAGAGACCCAGTACTTC. It encodes CASASGQQETQYF.

The V and J genes are TRBV5-4 and TRBJ2-3, with 13 nucleotides matching TRBD2. CDR1 and CDR2 from the germline V gene are SGHNT and YYREEE (reference sequence). The ends lost 4 bases at V and 3 bases at J; junction bases unmatched: 2. The CDR3 length is 15 residues. The CDR3 is CASSMGLAGTDTQYF. The CDR3 DNA reads TGTGCCAGCAGCATGGGACTAGCGGGAACAGATACGCAGTATTTT.

The chain employs TRBV30 and TRBJ1-2; D gene uncertain. The CDR3 is made up of 16 amino acids. Germline CDR1 and CDR2: GTSNPN and SVGIG (reference sequence). V lost 2 bases, J lost 4 bases, and 20 bases lay in between. CDR3 in DNA: TGTGCCTGGAGTCCTCGGTACGGAAAATCTTTCTATGGCTACACCTTC. Translated: CAWSPRYGKSFYGYTF.

The chain links TRBV27 to TRBJ2-4; D is possibly TRBD2 (6 bases). Per germline, CDR1 MNHEY and CDR2 SMNVEV (reference sequence). The CDR3 runs to 15 residues. Trimming removed 6 bases at V and 3 bases at J, with 15 bases between. The CDR3 region is CASRNLAYNKNIQYF. CDR3 in DNA: TGTGCCAGCAGAAACCTAGCGTATAACAAAAACATTCAGTACTTC.

The chain joins TRBV27 to TRBJ1-4, with TRBD1 matching over 9 bases. Germline V CDR1 and CDR2: MNHEY, SMNVEV (reference sequence). The CDR3 contains 15 residues. The ends lost 4 bases at V and 8 bases at J; junction bases unmatched: 8. The CDR3 protein is CASSSGTGHREKLFF. CDR3 nucleotides: TGTGCCAGCAGTTCCGGGACAGGGCACAGGGAAAAACTGTTTTTT.

Concerning this clone: A junction boundary mismatches the germline segment, possibly from a read error. This chain links TRBV7-7 with TRBJ2-7; 10 bases are shared with TRBD1. CDR1 SSHAT and CDR2 FNYEAQ come from the germline V gene (reference sequence). This CDR3 contains 15 residues. The CDR3 sequence: CASSAGQGEVSEQYF. CDR3 coding DNA: TGTGCTAGCAGCGCCGGACAGGGGGAGGTTAGCGAGCAGTACTTC.

Regarding this clone: Other DNA sequences of this sample code for an identical CDR3. The J gene is TRBJ2-7, the V gene TRBV10-3, with 9 nucleotides matching TRBD1. V lost 5 bases, J lost 5 bases, and 4 bases stayed unmatched. The CDR3 is 13 amino acids. CDR1 ENHRY and CDR2 SYGVKD come from the germline V gene. CDR3 residues: CAISPDRGHEQYF. The DNA of the CDR3 is TGTGCCATCAGTCCGGACAGGGGCCACGAGCAGTACTTC.

In regard to this clone: The conserved phenylalanine or tryptophan is not found at the CDR3 terminus, so this likely reflects a read error. No DNA is shown, since the ends of the CDR3 on it are uncertain; the CDR3 is the one TCRdb lists. The V and J genes are TRBV30 and TRBJ2-7; TRBD2 is taken as the D call from the table, unchecked against the DNA. The CDR3 totals 13 residues, both ends included. CDR1 is GTSNPN and CDR2 is SVGIG in the germline V gene (reference sequence). CDR3 in amino acids: CAWSRGPGTSGTI.

Concerning this clone itself: The same CDR3 is also encoded by other DNA sequences in this sample. The chain employs TRBV2 and TRBJ2-2, with 7 nucleotides matching TRBD1. J was trimmed by 2 bases and V by 4 bases; bases with no gene match: 4. Looked up from germline, CDR1 is SNHLY and CDR2 is FYNNEI. The CDR3 is 15 amino acids. The CDR3, as DNA: TGTGCCAGCAGTGCAGCAGGGGGAAACACCGGGGAGCTGTTTTTT. Its protein is CASSAAGGNTGELFF.

The chain carries TRBV2 and TRBJ2-7; TRBD1 matches at 7 bases. Germline CDR1 and CDR2: SNHLY and FYNNEI. The CDR3 length is 14 residues. V shed 7 bases and J 1 base; nucleotides not matched to a gene: 7. The CDR3 protein is CASTQTGRSYEQYF. DNA for the CDR3: TGTGCCAGCACCCAGACAGGGCGTTCCTACGAGCAGTACTTC. The whole variable domain, remainder taken from reference TRBV2 and TRBJ2-7, is EPEVTQTPSHQVTQMGQEVILRCVPISNHLYFYWYRQILGQKVEFLVSFYNNEISEKSEIFDDQFSVERPDGSNFTLKIRSTKLEDSAMYFCASTQTGRSYEQYFGPGTRLTVT.

The chain has TRBV4-1 and TRBJ2-3; the match to TRBD2 covers 9 bases. The junction had 14 bases not matched to a gene; V was cut back by 0 bases and J by 7 bases. Germline loops: CDR1 MGHRA, CDR2 YSYEKL. This CDR3 is built from 18 residues. CDR3 residues: CASSQDPKLVAGANTQYF. CDR3 bases: TGCGCCAGCAGCCAAGACCCGAAGTTGGTAGCGGGGGCGAATACGCAGTATTTT.

V gene TRBV2 combines with J gene TRBJ2-7; the match to TRBD1 covers 7 bases. The CDR3 length is 17 residues. Germline CDR1 and CDR2: SNHLY and FYNNEI. The J segment lost 2 bases and the V segment lost 6 bases, leaving 16 bases of the junction unmatched. DNA of the CDR3: TGTGCCAGCAGCAACCCCACACAGGGGCAACCCACCTACGAGCAGTACTTC. Its translation: CASSNPTQGQPTYEQYF.

The chain recombines TRBV15 with TRBJ1-4; 9 bases fit TRBD1. The CDR3 spans 16 residues. With 1 base clipped from V and 6 bases from J, the junction kept 6 bases outside the gene matches. Germline CDR1 is LNHNV and CDR2 is YYDKDF (reference sequence). CDR3 sequence (DNA): TGTGCCACCAGCAGAGGGGGACAGGGATATGATGAAAAACTGTTTTTT. Its translation: CATSRGGQGYDEKLFF.

The chain combines TRBV5-1 with TRBJ1-5; D might be TRBD1 (5 bases). The V and J ends lost 2 bases and 5 bases respectively, with 11 bases between them. CDR3 length equals 14 residues. CDR1 and CDR2 from the germline V gene are SGHRS and YFSETQ. The CDR3 sequence: CASSFPGRDQPQHF. The CDR3 DNA sequence: TGCGCCAGCAGCTTCCCAGGGCGTGATCAGCCCCAGCATTTT.